This record covers a single TCR beta chain. These data originate in a study of blood T cell repertoires in COVID-19. The wider study: The United States, Italy and Spain supplied acute and convalescent COVID-19 samples. Sample material is recorded as cDNA or gDNA derived from T cells, B-cell-depleted T cells, or PBMCs.

Per the original methods: Cell counts per sample came from amplifying reference gene primers. This table comes from immunoSEQ multiplex PCR, and its TCRdb copy is limited to in-frame clones, with some not included. The D gene and trimming were derived from the DNA, and the V and J assignments and clone size from that table. The data contain fewer than 250,000 clones, roughly nine tenths of them singletons. From germline, CDR1 is LGHNA and CDR2 YSLEER. The CDR3 spans 14 residues. Between the trimmed V and J ends, which lost 4 bases and 2 bases, there was a span of 9 bases. Material: peripheral blood. This receptor was obtained from a woman aged 60-70 years who had recovered from COVID-19. This chain connects TRBV4-3 to TRBJ1-5; D might be TRBD1 (5 bases). Here the CDR3 reads CASSPTGGNQPQHF. CDR3 DNA sequence: TGCGCCAGCAGCCCAACAGGAGGCAATCAGCCCCAGCATTTT.